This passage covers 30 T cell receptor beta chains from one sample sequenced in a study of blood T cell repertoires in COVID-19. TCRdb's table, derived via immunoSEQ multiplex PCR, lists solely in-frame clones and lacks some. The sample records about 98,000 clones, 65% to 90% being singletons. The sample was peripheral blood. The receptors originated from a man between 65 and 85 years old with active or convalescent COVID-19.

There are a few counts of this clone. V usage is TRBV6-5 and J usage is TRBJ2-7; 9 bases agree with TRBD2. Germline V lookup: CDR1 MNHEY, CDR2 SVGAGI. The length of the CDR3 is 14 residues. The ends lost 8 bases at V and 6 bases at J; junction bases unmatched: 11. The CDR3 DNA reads TGTGCCAGCTCCAGAGTAGCGGGGGCTGTCGAGCAGTACTTC. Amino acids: CASSRVAGAVEQYF.

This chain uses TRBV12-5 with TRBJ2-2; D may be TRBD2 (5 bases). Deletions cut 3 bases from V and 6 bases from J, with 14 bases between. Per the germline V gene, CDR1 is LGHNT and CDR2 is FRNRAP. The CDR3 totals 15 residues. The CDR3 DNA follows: TGTGCTAGTGGTTTTCGGTCGGGAAACTCCGGGGAGCTGTTTTTT. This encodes CASGFRSGNSGELFF.

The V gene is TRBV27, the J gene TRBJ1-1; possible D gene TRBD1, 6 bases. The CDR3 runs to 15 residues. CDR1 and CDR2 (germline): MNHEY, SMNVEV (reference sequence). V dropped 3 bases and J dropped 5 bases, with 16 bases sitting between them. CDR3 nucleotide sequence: TGTGCCAGCAGTTTGCGACGGGGAGGGGGGACTGAAGCTTTCTTT. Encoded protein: CASSLRRGGGTEAFF.

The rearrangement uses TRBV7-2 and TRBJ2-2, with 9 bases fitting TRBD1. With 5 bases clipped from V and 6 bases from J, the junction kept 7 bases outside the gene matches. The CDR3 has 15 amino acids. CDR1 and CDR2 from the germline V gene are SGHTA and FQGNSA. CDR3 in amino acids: CASSPRDREPGELFF. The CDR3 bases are TGTGCCAGCAGCCCGCGGGACAGGGAGCCCGGGGAGCTGTTTTTT. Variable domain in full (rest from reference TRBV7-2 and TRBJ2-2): GAGVSQSPSNKVTEKGKDVELRCDPISGHTALYWYRQSLGQGLEFLIYFQGNSAPDKSGLPSDRFSAERTGGSVSTLTIQRTQQEDSAVYLCASSPRDREPGELFFGEGSRLTVL.

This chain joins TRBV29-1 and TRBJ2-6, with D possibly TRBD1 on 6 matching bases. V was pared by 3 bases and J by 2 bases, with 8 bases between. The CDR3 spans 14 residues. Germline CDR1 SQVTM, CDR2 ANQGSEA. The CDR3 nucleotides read TGCAGCGTTGATGGGGGCCCTGGGGCCAACGTCCTGACTTTC. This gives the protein CSVDGGPGANVLTF.

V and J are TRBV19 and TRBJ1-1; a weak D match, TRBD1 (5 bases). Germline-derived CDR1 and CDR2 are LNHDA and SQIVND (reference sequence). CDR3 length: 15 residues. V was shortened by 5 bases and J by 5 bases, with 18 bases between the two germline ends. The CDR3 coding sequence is TGTGCCAGTAGTTCCCGACGGGAGGGGATTACTGAAGCTTTCTTT. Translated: CASSSRREGITEAFF. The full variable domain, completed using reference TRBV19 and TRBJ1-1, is DGGITQSPKYLFRKEGQNVTLSCEQNLNHDAMYWYRQDPGQGLRLIYYSQIVNDFQKGDIAEGYSVSREKKESFPLTVTSAQKNPTAFYLCASSSRREGITEAFFGQGTRLTVV.

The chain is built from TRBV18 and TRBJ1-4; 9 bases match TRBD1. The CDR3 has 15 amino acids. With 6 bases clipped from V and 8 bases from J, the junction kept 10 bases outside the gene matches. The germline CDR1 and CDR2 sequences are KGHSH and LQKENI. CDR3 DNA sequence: TGTGCCAGCTCTCCTGGACAGGGGAGTGCGGAAAAACTGTTTTTT. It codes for CASSPGQGSAEKLFF.

The CDR3: CASSQDLAGSRVMNTEAFF. The CDR3 DNA reads TGTGCCAGCAGCCAAGATCTTGCAGGGTCTAGGGTAATGAACACTGAAGCTTTCTTT. This sequence joins TRBV3-1 (or the pseudogene TRBV3-2) and TRBJ1-1; D might be TRBD1 (5 bases). This CDR3 contains 19 residues. Germline CDR1 is LGHDT and CDR2 is YNNKEL (reference sequence). Trimming pared 0 bases from V and 0 bases from J, leaving 20 bases between.

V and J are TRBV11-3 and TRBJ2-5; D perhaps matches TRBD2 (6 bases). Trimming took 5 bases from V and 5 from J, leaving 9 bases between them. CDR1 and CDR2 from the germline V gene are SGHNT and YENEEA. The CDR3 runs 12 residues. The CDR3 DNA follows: TGTGCCAGCAGCCGGGGGAAGGAGACCCAGTACTTC. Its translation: CASSRGKETQYF.

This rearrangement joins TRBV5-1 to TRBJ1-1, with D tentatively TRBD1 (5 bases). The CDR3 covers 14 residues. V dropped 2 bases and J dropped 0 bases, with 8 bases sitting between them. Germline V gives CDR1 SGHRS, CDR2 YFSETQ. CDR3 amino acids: CASSFSGLNTEAFF. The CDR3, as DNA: TGCGCCAGCAGCTTCTCAGGGTTGAACACTGAAGCTTTCTTT.

The CDR3 protein is CASSPGTSEEQFF. CDR3 in DNA: TGTGCCAGCAGCCCCGGGACTAGCGAGGAGCAGTTCTTC. The chain links TRBV7-9 to TRBJ2-1, with 10 positions matching TRBD2. This CDR3 is built from 13 residues. The ends lost 5 bases at V and 10 bases at J; junction bases unmatched: 5. Germline lookup yields CDR1 SEHNR and CDR2 FQNEAQ (reference sequence).

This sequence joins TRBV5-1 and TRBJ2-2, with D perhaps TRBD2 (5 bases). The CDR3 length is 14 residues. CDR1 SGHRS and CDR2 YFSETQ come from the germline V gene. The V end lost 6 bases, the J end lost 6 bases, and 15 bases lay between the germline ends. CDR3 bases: TGCGCCAGCAAATTGAGGGCAGCCGCCGGGGAGCTGTTTTTT. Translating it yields CASKLRAAAGELFF.

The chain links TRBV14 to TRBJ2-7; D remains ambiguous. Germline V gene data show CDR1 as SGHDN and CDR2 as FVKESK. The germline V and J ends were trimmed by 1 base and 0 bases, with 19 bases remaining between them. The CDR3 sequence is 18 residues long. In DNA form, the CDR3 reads TGTGCCAGCAGCCAAGGTGTCGTAAGTCCCACGAGCTCCTACGAGCAGTACTTC. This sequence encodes CASSQGVVSPTSSYEQYF.

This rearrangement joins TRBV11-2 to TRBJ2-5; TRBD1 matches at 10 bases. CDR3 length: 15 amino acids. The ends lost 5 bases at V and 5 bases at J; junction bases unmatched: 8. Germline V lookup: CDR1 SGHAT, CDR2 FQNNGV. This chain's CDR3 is CASSPWTGGWETQYF. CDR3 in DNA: TGTGCCAGCAGCCCTTGGACAGGGGGATGGGAGACCCAGTACTTC.

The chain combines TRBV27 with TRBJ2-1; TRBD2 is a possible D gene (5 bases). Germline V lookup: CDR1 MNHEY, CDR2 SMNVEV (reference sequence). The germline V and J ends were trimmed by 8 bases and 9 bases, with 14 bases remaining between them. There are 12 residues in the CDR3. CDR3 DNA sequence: TGTGCCAGCGGCCGGCCGGGGTTTGAGCAGTTCTTC. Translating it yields CASGRPGFEQFF.

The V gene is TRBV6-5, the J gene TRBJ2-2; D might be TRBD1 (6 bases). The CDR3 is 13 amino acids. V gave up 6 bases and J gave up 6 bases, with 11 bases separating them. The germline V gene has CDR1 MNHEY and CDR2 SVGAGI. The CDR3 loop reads CASRRTGSGELFF. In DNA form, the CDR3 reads TGTGCCAGCAGAAGAACAGGGTCCGGGGAGCTGTTTTTT.

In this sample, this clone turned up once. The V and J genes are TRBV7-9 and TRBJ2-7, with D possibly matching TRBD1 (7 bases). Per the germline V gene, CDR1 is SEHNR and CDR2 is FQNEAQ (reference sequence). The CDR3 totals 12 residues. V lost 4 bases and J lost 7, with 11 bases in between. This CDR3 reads CASSSGGREQYF. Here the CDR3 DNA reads TGTGCCAGCAGCTCAGGGGGGCGGGAGCAGTACTTC.

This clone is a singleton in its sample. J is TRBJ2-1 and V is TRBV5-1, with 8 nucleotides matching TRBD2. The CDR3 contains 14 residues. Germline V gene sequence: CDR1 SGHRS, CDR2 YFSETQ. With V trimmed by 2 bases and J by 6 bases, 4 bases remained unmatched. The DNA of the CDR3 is TGCGCCAGCAGCTTAGGTAGCGGGGCCAATGAGCAGTTCTTC. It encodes CASSLGSGANEQFF. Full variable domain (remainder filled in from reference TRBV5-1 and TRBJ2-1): KAGVTQTPRYLIKTRGQQVTLSCSPISGHRSVSWYQQTPGQGLQFLFEYFSETQRNKGNFPGRFSGRQFSNSRSEMNVSTLELGDSALYLCASSLGSGANEQFFGPGTRLTVL.

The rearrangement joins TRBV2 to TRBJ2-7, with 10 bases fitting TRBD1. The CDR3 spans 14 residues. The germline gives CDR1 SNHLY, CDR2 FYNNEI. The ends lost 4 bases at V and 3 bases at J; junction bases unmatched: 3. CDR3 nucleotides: TGTGCCAGCAGTGCGTGGGACAGGGGCTACGAGCAGTACTTC. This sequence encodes CASSAWDRGYEQYF. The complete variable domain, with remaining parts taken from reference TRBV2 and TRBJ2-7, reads EPEVTQTPSHQVTQMGQEVILRCVPISNHLYFYWYRQILGQKVEFLVSFYNNEISEKSEIFDDQFSVERPDGSNFTLKIRSTKLEDSAMYFCASSAWDRGYEQYFGPGTRLTVT.

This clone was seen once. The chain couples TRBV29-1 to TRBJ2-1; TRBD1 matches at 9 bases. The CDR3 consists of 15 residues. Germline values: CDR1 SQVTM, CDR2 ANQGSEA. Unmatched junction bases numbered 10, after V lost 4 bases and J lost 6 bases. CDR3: CSVGLTGQGGNEQFF. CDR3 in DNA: TGCAGCGTTGGCCTCACGGGACAGGGAGGCAATGAGCAGTTCTTC.

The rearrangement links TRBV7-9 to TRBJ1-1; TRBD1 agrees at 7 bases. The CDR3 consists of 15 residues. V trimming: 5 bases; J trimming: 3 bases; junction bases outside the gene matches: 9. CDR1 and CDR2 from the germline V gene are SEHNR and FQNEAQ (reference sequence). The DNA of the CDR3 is TGTGCCAGCAGCAAACGACAGGGTTGGGACACTGAAGCTTTCTTT. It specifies CASSKRQGWDTEAFF.

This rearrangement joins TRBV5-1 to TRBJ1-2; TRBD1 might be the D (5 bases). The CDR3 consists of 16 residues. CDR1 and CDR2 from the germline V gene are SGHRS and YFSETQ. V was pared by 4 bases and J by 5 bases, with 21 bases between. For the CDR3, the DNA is TGCGCCAGCAGCGTGGGACGGGGGATCGGGGCTTATGGCTACACCTTC. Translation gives CASSVGRGIGAYGYTF.

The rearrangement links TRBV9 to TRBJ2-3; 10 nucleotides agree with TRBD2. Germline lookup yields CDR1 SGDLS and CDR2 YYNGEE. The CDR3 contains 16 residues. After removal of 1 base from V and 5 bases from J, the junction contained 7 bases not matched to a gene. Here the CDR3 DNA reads TGTGCCAGCAGCGTAAGCGGGGGGGCCTCGGGAGATACGCAGTATTTT. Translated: CASSVSGGASGDTQYF.

CDR3 protein: CASSTRETEAFF. In nucleotides, the CDR3 is TGTGCCAGTAGTACCCGAGAGACTGAAGCTTTCTTT. The V call is TRBV19, the J call TRBJ1-1; D is uncertain. This CDR3 is 12 amino acids long. Germline V gives CDR1 LNHDA, CDR2 SQIVND (reference sequence). V lost 4 bases, J lost 5 bases, and 8 bases lay in between. Complete variable domain (other parts from reference TRBV19 and TRBJ1-1): DGGITQSPKYLFRKEGQNVTLSCEQNLNHDAMYWYRQDPGQGLRLIYYSQIVNDFQKGDIAEGYSVSREKKESFPLTVTSAQKNPTAFYLCASSTRETEAFFGQGTRLTVV.

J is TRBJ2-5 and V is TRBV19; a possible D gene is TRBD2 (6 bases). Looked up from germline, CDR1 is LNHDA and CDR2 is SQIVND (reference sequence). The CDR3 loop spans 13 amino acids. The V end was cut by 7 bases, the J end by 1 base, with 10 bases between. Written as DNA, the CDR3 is TGTGCCAGTAAAGGGAGGCCCCAAGAGACCCAGTACTTC. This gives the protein CASKGRPQETQYF.

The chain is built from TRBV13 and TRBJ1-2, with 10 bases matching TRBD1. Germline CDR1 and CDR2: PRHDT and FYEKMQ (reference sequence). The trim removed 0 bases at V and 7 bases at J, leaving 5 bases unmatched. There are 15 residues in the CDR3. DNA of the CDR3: TGTGCCAGCAGCTTAGGAGGGACAGGGGTCCCTGGCTACACCTTC. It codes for CASSLGGTGVPGYTF.

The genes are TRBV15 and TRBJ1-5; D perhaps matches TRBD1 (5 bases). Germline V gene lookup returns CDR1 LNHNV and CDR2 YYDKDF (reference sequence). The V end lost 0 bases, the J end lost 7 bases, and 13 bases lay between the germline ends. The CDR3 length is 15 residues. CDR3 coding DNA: TGTGCCACCAGCAGAGACGGGACTGCCCGCCAGCCCCAGCATTTT. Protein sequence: CATSRDGTARQPQHF.

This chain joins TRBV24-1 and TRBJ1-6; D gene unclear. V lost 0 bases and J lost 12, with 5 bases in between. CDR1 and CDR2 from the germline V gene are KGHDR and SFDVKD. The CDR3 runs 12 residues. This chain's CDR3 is CATSDLNGPLHF. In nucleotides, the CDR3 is TGTGCCACCAGTGATTTGAACGGACCCCTCCACTTT.

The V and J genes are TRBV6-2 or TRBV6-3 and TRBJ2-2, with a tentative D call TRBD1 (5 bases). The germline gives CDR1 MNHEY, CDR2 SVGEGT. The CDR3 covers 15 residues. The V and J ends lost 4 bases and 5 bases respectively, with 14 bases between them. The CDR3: CASSFVTVGTGELFF. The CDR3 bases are TGTGCCAGCAGTTTCGTGACAGTCGGTACCGGGGAGCTGTTTTTT.

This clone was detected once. The CDR3 loop reads CSVAGSAYYEQYF. CDR3 bases: TGCAGCGTCGCCGGGTCGGCTTACTACGAGCAGTACTTC. V usage is TRBV29-1 and J usage is TRBJ2-7; D uncertain. The CDR3 is 13 residues long. Germline V gives CDR1 SQVTM, CDR2 ANQGSEA. V was trimmed by 6 bases and J by 3 bases, leaving 15 bases between them.